Listed below are T cell receptor beta chains from one sample, sequenced in a study of CD8 T cells in Susac syndrome. TCRdb analysed the immunoSEQ multiplex PCR reads with MiXCR anew, one entry per CDR3 protein. The table has roughly 160,000 distinct CDR3 sequences, approximately 95% seen once. The sequencing input was CD4+ T cells from PBMCs. These receptors came from a human donor with Susac syndrome. CDR3s include the opening cysteine and the closing phenylalanine or tryptophan. The order of the fields is J gene, D gene, V gene, CDR3 DNA, CDR3 protein. A D gene is named only where the DNA matches it firmly.

TRBJ1-1	TRBD1	TRBV20-1	TGCAGTGCTCGCCCCAGGGGGACTATGAACACTGAAGCTTTCTTT	CSARPRGTMNTEAFF
TRBJ2-7	TRBD2	TRBV20-1	TGCAGTGCTAGCGGGACTAGCGGGGACAAGATCTACGAGCAGTACTTC	CSASGTSGDKIYEQYF
TRBJ2-5	-	TRBV30	TGTGCCTGGAGCGTAGGCCTCCAAGAGACCCAGTACTTC	CAWSVGLQETQYF
TRBJ2-1	TRBD2	TRBV4-3	TGCGCCAGCAGCTCCACCGGGGCCGGGACTAGCCTTCCTACGTCCTACAATGAGCAGTTCTTC	CASSSTGAGTSLPTSYNEQFF
TRBJ2-5	-	TRBV24-1	TGTGCCACCAGTGACCCTCCGGGCCTTAGCGGAGGGGAGACCCAGTACTTC	CATSDPPGLSGGETQYF
TRBJ2-7	-	TRBV24-1	TGTGCCACCAGTGATGAATCCAGGCGCGAGCAGTACTTC	CATSDESRREQYF
TRBJ2-3	-	TRBV18	TGTGCCAGCTCACCTCGGTACAGGGAGGCAGATACGCAGTATTTT	CASSPRYREADTQYF
TRBJ2-2	-	TRBV9	TGTGCCAGCAGCGTAGCTTTTGGGGGCGCGAACACCGGGGAGCTGTTTTTT	CASSVAFGGANTGELFF
TRBJ2-1	-	TRBV20-1	TGCAGTGCTTGGTTGGGAGTTTACAATGAGCAGTTCTTC	CSAWLGVYNEQFF
TRBJ2-1	TRBD2	TRBV6-4	TGTGCCAGCAGTGAAGGAGCGGGAGGAGGCGATGAGCAGTTCTTC	CASSEGAGGGDEQFF
TRBJ2-5	-	TRBV20-1	TGCAGTGCTAAGGACGGGTCGTACCAAGAGACCCAGTACTTC	CSAKDGSYQETQYF
TRBJ1-2	-	TRBV29-1	TGCAGCGCTTGGACGGGGTATGGCTACACCTTC	CSAWTGYGYTF
TRBJ2-5	-	TRBV29-1	TGCAGCGGAGGGCCTAGCGTGGAGACCCAGTACTTC	CSGGPSVETQYF
TRBJ1-2	TRBD1	TRBV29-1	TGCAGCGTTGCCGGGACAGGGATTGGCTACACCTTC	CSVAGTGIGYTF
TRBJ2-5	-	TRBV3-1	TGTGCCAGCAGCCAAGGGTCTAGCAGCCAAGAGACCCAGTACTTC	CASSQGSSSQETQYF